This entry concerns a single TCR beta chain. No antigen is known for it. These data belong to a study of healthy donors' naive CD4 and CD8 T cells. Study-level information: Donors, half of them female, were 20-25, 40-50 or 60-70 years old.

The V segment lost 4 bases and the J segment 9 bases; nucleotides outside the gene matches: 5. This CDR3 contains 11 residues. Germline CDR1 and CDR2: SQVTM and ANQGSEA. TCR libraries were built from approximately 0.55 ug of total RNA by linear amplification. TCRdb re-derived calls from the reads in MiXCR, one entry per CDR3 protein. In the table there are 150,000 to 200,000 distinct CDR3 sequences, about 70% of which are singletons. Whole-study findings and limits: Positive CDR3 charge linked to CD4+ cells, negative to CD8+ cells. Alpha and beta chains were sequenced in bulk without pairing. Naive CD4+ and CD8+ cells reportedly differed in usage of most V and J genes.

This clonotype was sampled from a pool of human donors in good health; the sample pools cells from several healthy donors. The rearrangement uses TRBV29-1 and TRBJ2-5; TRBD2 matches at 7 bases. Sequences were obtained from naive CD4+ and CD8+ T cells sorted from blood, pooled from several donors. DNA for the CDR3: TGCAGCGTTGGGGCGGGAGCGGCCCAGTACTTC. Translated, it gives CSVGAGAAQYF.